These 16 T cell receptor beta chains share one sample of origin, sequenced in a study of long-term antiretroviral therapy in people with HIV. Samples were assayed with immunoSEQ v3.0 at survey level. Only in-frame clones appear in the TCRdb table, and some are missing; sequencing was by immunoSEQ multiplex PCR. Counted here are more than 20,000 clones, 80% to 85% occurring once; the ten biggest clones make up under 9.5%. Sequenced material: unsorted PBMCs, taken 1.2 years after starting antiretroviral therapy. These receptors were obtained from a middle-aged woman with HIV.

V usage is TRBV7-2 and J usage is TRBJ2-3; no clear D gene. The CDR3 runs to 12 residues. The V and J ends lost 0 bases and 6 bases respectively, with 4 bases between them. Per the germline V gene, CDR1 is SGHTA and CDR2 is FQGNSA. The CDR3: CASSLAWDTQYF. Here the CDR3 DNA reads TGTGCCAGCAGCTTAGCGTGGGATACGCAGTATTTT.

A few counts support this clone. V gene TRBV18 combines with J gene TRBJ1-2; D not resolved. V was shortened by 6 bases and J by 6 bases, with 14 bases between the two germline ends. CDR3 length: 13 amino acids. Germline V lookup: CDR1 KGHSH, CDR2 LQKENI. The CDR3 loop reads CASSPGRADGYTF. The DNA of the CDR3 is TGTGCCAGCTCCCCTGGACGGGCAGATGGCTACACCTTC. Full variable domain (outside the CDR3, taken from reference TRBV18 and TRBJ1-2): NAGVMQNPRHLVRRRGQEARLRCSPMKGHSHVYWYRQLPEEGLKFMVYLQKENIIDESGMPKERFSAEFPKEGPSILRIQQVVRGDSAAYFCASSPGRADGYTFGSGTRLTVV.

CDR3 nucleotide sequence: TGCGCCAGCAGCTTGGCTCCAGAGAACTATGGCTACACCTTC. As protein: CASSLAPENYGYTF. The chain couples TRBV5-1 to TRBJ1-2; D is undetermined. V was clipped by 0 bases and J by 2 bases, with 8 bases between them. The CDR3 totals 14 residues. CDR1 and CDR2 (germline): SGHRS, YFSETQ.

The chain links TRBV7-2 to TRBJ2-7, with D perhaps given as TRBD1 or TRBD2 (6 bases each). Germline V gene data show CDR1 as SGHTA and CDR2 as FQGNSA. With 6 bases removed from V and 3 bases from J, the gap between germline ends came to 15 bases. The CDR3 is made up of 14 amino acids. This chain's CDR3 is CASSLGGGVYEQYF. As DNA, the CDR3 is TGTGCCAGCAGTCTAGGAGGGGGTGTCTACGAGCAGTACTTC.

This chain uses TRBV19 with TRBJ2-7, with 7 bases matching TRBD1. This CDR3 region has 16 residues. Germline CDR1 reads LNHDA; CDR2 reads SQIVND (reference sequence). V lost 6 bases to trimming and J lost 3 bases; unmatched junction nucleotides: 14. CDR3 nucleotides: TGTGCCAGTAGCCGGACAGGTCCCCACTCGGGCTACGAGCAGTACTTC. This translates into CASSRTGPHSGYEQYF.

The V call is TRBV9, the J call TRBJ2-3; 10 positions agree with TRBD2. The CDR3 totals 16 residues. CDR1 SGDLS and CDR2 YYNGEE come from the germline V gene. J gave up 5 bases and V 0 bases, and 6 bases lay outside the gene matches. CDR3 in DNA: TGTGCCAGCAGCGTAGGCGCTAGCGGGAGTGGAGATACGCAGTATTTT. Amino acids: CASSVGASGSGDTQYF.

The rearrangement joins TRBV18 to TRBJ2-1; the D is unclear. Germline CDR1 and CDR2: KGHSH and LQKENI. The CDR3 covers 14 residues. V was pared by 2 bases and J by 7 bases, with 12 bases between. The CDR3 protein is CASSPEPISNEQFF. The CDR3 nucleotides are TGTGCCAGCTCACCAGAGCCTATCTCGAATGAGCAGTTCTTC.

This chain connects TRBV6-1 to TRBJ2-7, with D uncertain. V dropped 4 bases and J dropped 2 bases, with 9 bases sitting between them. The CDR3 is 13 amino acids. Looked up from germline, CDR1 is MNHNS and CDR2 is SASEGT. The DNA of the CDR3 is TGTGCCAGCAGTGCGTCCTCGGCCTACGAGCAGTACTTC. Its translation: CASSASSAYEQYF.

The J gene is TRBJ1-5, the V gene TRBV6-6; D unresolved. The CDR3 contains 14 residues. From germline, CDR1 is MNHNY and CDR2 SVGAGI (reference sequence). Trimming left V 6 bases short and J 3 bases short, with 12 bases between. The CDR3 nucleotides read TGTGCCAGCAGCCCACAGTCTTTCAATCAGCCCCAGCATTTT. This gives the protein CASSPQSFNQPQHF.

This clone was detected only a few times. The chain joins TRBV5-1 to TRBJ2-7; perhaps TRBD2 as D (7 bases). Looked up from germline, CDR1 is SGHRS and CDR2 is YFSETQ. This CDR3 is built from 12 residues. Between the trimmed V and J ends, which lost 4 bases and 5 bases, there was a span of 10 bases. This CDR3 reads CASSRGGNEQYF. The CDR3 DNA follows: TGCGCCAGCAGCAGGGGGGGGAACGAGCAGTACTTC.

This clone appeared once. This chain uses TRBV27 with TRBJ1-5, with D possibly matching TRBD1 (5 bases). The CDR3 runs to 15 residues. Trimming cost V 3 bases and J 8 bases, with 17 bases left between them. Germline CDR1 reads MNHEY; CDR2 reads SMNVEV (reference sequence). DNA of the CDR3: TGTGCCAGCAGTTTTGCCGCGGCCTCGGGGGAGCCCCAGCATTTT. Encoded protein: CASSFAAASGEPQHF.

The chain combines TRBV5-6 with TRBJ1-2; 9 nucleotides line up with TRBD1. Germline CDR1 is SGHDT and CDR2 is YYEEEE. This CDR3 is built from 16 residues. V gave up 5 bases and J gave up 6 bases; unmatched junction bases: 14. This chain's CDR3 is CASRSQTGQGRNGYTF. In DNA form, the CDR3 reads TGTGCCAGCAGGTCTCAAACGGGACAGGGTAGGAATGGCTACACCTTC.

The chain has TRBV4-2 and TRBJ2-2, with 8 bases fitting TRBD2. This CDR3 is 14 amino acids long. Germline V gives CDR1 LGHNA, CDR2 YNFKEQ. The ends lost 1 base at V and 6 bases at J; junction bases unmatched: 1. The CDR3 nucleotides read TGTGCCAGCAGCCAAGGGACTAGCCCCGGGGAGCTGTTTTTT. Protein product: CASSQGTSPGELFF.

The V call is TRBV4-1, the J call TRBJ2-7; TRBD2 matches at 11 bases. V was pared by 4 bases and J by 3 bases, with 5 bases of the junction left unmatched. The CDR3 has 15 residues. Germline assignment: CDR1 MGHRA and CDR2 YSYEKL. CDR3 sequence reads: CASSPGLAGIYEQYF. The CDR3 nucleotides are TGCGCCAGCAGCCCTGGACTAGCGGGCATCTACGAGCAGTACTTC.

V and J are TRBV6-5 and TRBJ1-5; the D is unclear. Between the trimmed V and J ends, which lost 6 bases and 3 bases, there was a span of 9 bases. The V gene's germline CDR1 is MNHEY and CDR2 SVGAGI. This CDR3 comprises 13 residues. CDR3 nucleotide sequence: TGTGCCAGCAGCGACACTTACAATCAGCCCCAGCATTTT. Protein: CASSDTYNQPQHF.

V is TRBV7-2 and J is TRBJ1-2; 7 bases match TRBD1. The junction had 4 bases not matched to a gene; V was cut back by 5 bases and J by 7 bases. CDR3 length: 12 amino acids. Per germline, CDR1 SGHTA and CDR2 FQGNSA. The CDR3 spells CASSTYRGGYTF. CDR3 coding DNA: TGTGCCAGCAGCACATACAGGGGTGGCTACACCTTC.